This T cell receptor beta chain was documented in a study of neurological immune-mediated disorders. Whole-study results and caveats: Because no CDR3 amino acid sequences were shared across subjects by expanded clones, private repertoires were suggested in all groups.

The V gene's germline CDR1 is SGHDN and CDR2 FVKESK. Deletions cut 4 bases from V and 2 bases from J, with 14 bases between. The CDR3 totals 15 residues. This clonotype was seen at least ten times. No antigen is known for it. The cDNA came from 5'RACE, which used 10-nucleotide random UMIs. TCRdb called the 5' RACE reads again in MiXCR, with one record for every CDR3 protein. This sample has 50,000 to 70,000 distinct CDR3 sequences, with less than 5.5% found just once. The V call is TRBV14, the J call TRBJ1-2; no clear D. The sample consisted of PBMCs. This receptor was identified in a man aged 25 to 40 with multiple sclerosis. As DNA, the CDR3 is TGTGCCAGCAGCCCCTATGAGACACCAAACTATGGCTACACCTTC. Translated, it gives CASSPYETPNYGYTF.